The 11 T cell receptor beta chains below come from one sample, sequenced in a study of cytomegalovirus exposure and HLA in healthy donors. PCR was performed using 60 Vbeta and 13 Jbeta primers. Method: immunoSEQ multiplex PCR; TCRdb's copy keeps in-frame clones and lacks some. Of 98,000 or so clones in the sample, about three quarters were seen once. What was sequenced was PBMCs. The origin of the receptors is a woman younger than 35 in good health and CMV-seropositive.

V and J are TRBV30 and TRBJ1-1, with a tentative D call TRBD1 (5 bases). Germline V gene sequence: CDR1 GTSNPN, CDR2 SVGIG (reference sequence). V lost 5 bases to trimming and J lost 1 base, with 14 bases between them. The CDR3 has 14 residues. The DNA for the CDR3 is TGTGCCTGGTCCGGGGGAGGCGGGAACACTGAAGCTTTCTTT. It encodes CAWSGGGGNTEAFF.

This chain uses TRBV28 with TRBJ1-1; D might be TRBD1 (5 bases). The CDR3 loop spans 14 amino acids. CDR1 MDHEN and CDR2 SYDVKM come from the germline V gene. The ends were cut back, 6 bases at V and 0 bases at J, with 11 bases in the middle. CDR3 bases: TGTGCCAGCAGAGAACGGGGGGTGAACACTGAAGCTTTCTTT. Translation: CASRERGVNTEAFF.

This clone occurred a few times. The gene calls are TRBV11-2 and TRBJ2-7, with D tentatively TRBD1 (6 bases). V was cut by 4 bases and J by 3 bases, with 13 bases left in between. The CDR3 spans 14 residues. Looked up from germline, CDR1 is SGHAT and CDR2 is FQNNGV. Written as DNA, the CDR3 is TGTGCCAGCAGCTCCTCCCAGGGGTACTACGAGCAGTACTTC. As protein: CASSSSQGYYEQYF.

V usage is TRBV6-1 and J usage is TRBJ1-2, with a possible D match to TRBD1 (5 bases). Trimming shortened V by 7 bases and J by 7 bases, and 16 bases separated the two germline ends. The V gene's germline CDR1 is MNHNS and CDR2 SASEGT. There are 13 residues in the CDR3. Here the CDR3 reads CASNVAQGAGYTF. CDR3 coding DNA: TGTGCCAGCAACGTTGCCCAGGGTGCTGGCTACACCTTC.

The chain has TRBV30 and TRBJ2-3; D unresolved. CDR3 length: 11 amino acids. Germline values: CDR1 GTSNPN, CDR2 SVGIG (reference sequence). The V end lost 0 bases, the J end lost 11 bases, and 9 bases lay between the germline ends. The CDR3 loop is CAWSVRREQYF. The CDR3 nucleotides read TGTGCCTGGAGTGTACGTCGAGAGCAGTATTTT.

The V and J genes are TRBV2 and TRBJ1-2; 8 bases are a match to TRBD1. With 3 bases clipped from V and 8 bases from J, the junction kept 11 bases outside the gene matches. The germline gives CDR1 SNHLY, CDR2 FYNNEI. The CDR3 is 15 residues long. In DNA, the CDR3 is TGTGCCAGCAGTGATCGGACAGGGAGGACAGAAGGCTACACCTTC. It yields the protein CASSDRTGRTEGYTF.

This clone was seen only a few times. The gene calls are TRBV6-1 and TRBJ2-3; TRBD2 might be the D (5 bases). Per germline, CDR1 MNHNS and CDR2 SASEGT. V was shortened by 2 bases and J by 6 bases, with 12 bases between the two germline ends. The CDR3 covers 14 residues. Here the CDR3 DNA reads TGTGCCAGCAGTGAAAGGGCGCGAGGGGATACGCAGTATTTT. It encodes CASSERARGDTQYF.

In the case of this clone: This sample also contains other DNA sequences that code for the same CDR3. The chain links TRBV10-2 to TRBJ2-7; D is unresolved. Germline CDR1 WSHSY, CDR2 SAAADI. V was clipped by 8 bases and J by 1 base, with 6 bases between them. The CDR3 consists of 11 residues. The CDR3 DNA reads TGCGCCAGCTCGGAGTCCTACGAGCAGTACTTC. It codes for CASSESYEQYF.

This clone was counted between two and nine times. This CDR3 is CASSPRTGGQETQYF. As DNA, the CDR3 is TGTGCCAGCAGTCCCCGGACAGGGGGCCAAGAGACCCAGTACTTC. This chain joins TRBV27 and TRBJ2-5, with 10 bases that match TRBD1. The V segment lost 5 bases and the J segment 1 base; nucleotides outside the gene matches: 4. The CDR3 sequence is 15 residues long. Germline values: CDR1 MNHEY, CDR2 SMNVEV (reference sequence).

This chain joins TRBV18 and TRBJ2-7; 8 bases align to TRBD1. CDR1 and CDR2 from the germline V gene are KGHSH and LQKENI. Trimming took 4 bases from V and 3 from J; bases not matched to a gene: 8. The length of the CDR3 is 15 residues. CDR3 sequence: CASSHPTGDDYEQYF. For the CDR3, the DNA is TGTGCCAGCTCACACCCGACAGGGGATGACTACGAGCAGTACTTC.

The rearrangement links TRBV4-2 to TRBJ2-1; weak D call: TRBD2 (5 bases). Trimming took 3 bases from V and 3 from J, leaving 12 bases between them. CDR3 length: 15 amino acids. The germline gives CDR1 LGHNA, CDR2 YNFKEQ. The CDR3 sequence is CASSQDSGHYNEQFF. As DNA, the CDR3 is TGTGCCAGCAGCCAGGACTCCGGGCACTACAATGAGCAGTTCTTC.